The 26 T cell receptor beta chains listed next were all sequenced from one sample in a study of CD8+ T cells in alopecia areata. The sequencing template was cDNA reverse transcribed from extracted RNA. The repertoire was sequenced with immunoSEQ multiplex PCR; TCRdb's copy has only in-frame clones and lacks some. The table has roughly 200,000 clones, 63% seen once. This specimen was CD4+ T cells sorted from blood, taken at week 0. The receptors were sampled from a human donor with alopecia areata.

The sample holds one count of this clone. The V and J genes are TRBV5-1 and TRBJ1-1; TRBD1 is a possible D gene (5 bases). This CDR3 comprises 15 residues. The V end was cut by 6 bases, the J end by 0 bases, with 15 bases between. Germline V lookup: CDR1 SGHRS, CDR2 YFSETQ. CDR3 in amino acids: CASIPGTGMNTEAFF. The CDR3 nucleotides read TGCGCCAGCATACCGGGGACGGGTATGAACACTGAAGCTTTCTTT.

V and J are TRBV29-1 and TRBJ2-5; D perhaps matches TRBD2 (5 bases). With 4 bases removed from V and 4 bases from J, the gap between germline ends came to 10 bases. CDR1 SQVTM and CDR2 ANQGSEA come from the germline V gene. There are 12 residues in the CDR3. The CDR3 reads CSVAPGTETQYF. The DNA of the CDR3 is TGCAGCGTTGCCCCGGGAACAGAGACCCAGTACTTC.

The V and J genes are TRBV2 and TRBJ2-3; the match to TRBD2 covers 7 bases. The CDR3 covers 15 residues. Germline V gives CDR1 SNHLY, CDR2 FYNNEI. V gave up 6 bases and J gave up 1 base; unmatched junction bases: 7. The CDR3 DNA is TGTGCCAGCAGGCCTACGGGGGGAGGCACAGATACGCAGTATTTT. Its translation is CASRPTGGGTDTQYF.

The chain carries TRBV6-5 and TRBJ1-2; D call uncertain. This CDR3 has 16 residues. The V and J ends lost 2 bases and 4 bases respectively, with 17 bases between them. CDR1 and CDR2 (germline): MNHEY, SVGAGI. The CDR3 coding sequence is TGTGCCAGCAGTTACGGTTTCGGGGAACGAGTCTATGGCTACACCTTC. It specifies CASSYGFGERVYGYTF.

This clone was detected ten times or more. This chain links TRBV7-9 with TRBJ1-1; weak D call: TRBD1 (6 bases). There are 13 residues in the CDR3. Germline V lookup: CDR1 SEHNR, CDR2 FQNEAQ (reference sequence). Trimming pared 2 bases from V and 8 bases from J, leaving 12 bases between. DNA for the CDR3: TGTGCCAGCAGCTTACCGGGGGGCCTAGAAGCTTTCTTT. Amino acids: CASSLPGGLEAFF.

This chain uses TRBV11-1 with TRBJ2-1, with 7 bases fitting TRBD2. V trimming: 3 bases; J trimming: 1 base; junction bases outside the gene matches: 0. Germline assignment: CDR1 SGHAT and CDR2 FQDESV (reference sequence). The CDR3 is made up of 14 amino acids. The CDR3 spells CASSFGGSYNEQFF. The CDR3 DNA is TGTGCCAGCAGCTTCGGGGGGTCCTACAATGAGCAGTTCTTC.

The V and J genes are TRBV5-1 and TRBJ1-1; D not certain. V lost 4 bases, J lost 3 bases, and 10 bases lay in between. From germline, CDR1 is SGHRS and CDR2 YFSETQ. CDR3 size: 13 residues. CDR3 sequence (DNA): TGCGCCAGCAGCGTGGTCAGCGACACTGAAGCTTTCTTT. The encoded protein is CASSVVSDTEAFF.

The chain uses TRBV9 and TRBJ2-5; D unclear. Deletions cut 4 bases from V and 7 bases from J, with 14 bases between. The CDR3 extends over 13 amino acids. Germline loops: CDR1 SGDLS, CDR2 YYNGEE. Here the CDR3 DNA reads TGTGCCAGCAGCCCCAGTGAGGCCGTGACCCAGTACTTC. The encoded protein is CASSPSEAVTQYF.

The rearrangement uses TRBV14 and TRBJ2-3; D call uncertain. The CDR3 is made up of 13 amino acids. The V and J ends lost 4 bases and 2 bases respectively, with 7 bases between them. Germline V CDR1 and CDR2: SGHDN, FVKESK. CDR3 loop: CASSRLNTDTQYF. Written as DNA, the CDR3 is TGTGCCAGCAGCCGGTTAAACACAGATACGCAGTATTTT.

The CDR3 DNA reads TGTGCCTGGAGTGTGCCGACAGGGCAAAATTCACCCCTCCACTTT. As protein: CAWSVPTGQNSPLHF. This chain connects TRBV30 to TRBJ1-6; TRBD1 matches 7 bases. The CDR3 is made up of 15 amino acids. V trimming: 0 bases; J trimming: 7 bases; junction bases outside the gene matches: 6. CDR1 and CDR2 (germline): GTSNPN, SVGIG (reference sequence).

The rearrangement uses TRBV30 and TRBJ1-2, with a possible D match to TRBD1 (6 bases). Germline lookup yields CDR1 GTSNPN and CDR2 SVGIG (reference sequence). V was cut by 6 bases and J by 4 bases, with 18 bases left in between. The CDR3 is 14 residues long. CDR3 DNA: TGTGCCTGCACAATGAGGGGGTTGGCCTATGGCTACACCTTC. Its protein is CACTMRGLAYGYTF.

The chain recombines TRBV7-9 with TRBJ2-3; no firm D call. The V and J ends lost 9 bases and 10 bases respectively, with 17 bases between them. The CDR3 consists of 12 residues. CDR1 and CDR2 from the germline V gene are SEHNR and FQNEAQ (reference sequence). Written as DNA, the CDR3 is TGTGCCAGTGTACGCGGCCCTGATCCGCAGTATTTT. It encodes CASVRGPDPQYF. Looking up the rest from reference TRBV7-9 and TRBJ2-3 gives the full variable domain: DTGVSQNPRHKITKRGQNVTFRCDPISEHNRLYWYRQTLGQGPEFLTYFQNEAQLEKSRLLSDRFSAERPKGSFSTLEIQRTEQGDSAMYLCASVRGPDPQYFGPGTRLTVL.

This sequence joins TRBV19 and TRBJ2-3, with D possibly TRBD2 on 5 matching bases. V was cut by 6 bases and J by 5 bases, with 15 bases left in between. CDR1 LNHDA and CDR2 SQIVND come from the germline V gene (reference sequence). The CDR3 totals 14 residues. CDR3 amino acids: CASSLAIDVDTQYF. The DNA for the CDR3 is TGTGCCAGTAGCTTAGCGATAGATGTAGATACGCAGTATTTT.

The chain joins TRBV14 to TRBJ1-2, with 7 bases matching TRBD1. Germline CDR1 is SGHDN and CDR2 is FVKESK. The CDR3 has 14 amino acids. The junction had 10 bases not matched to a gene; V was cut back by 4 bases and J by 8 bases. CDR3 coding DNA: TGTGCCAGCAGCCTCCCCGGGACAGCTGGGGGCTACACCTTC. Protein product: CASSLPGTAGGYTF.

The chain couples TRBV15 to TRBJ2-1; no definite D call. The V end lost 3 bases, the J end lost 12 bases, and 15 bases lay between the germline ends. CDR1 is LNHNV and CDR2 is YYDKDF in the germline V gene (reference sequence). The CDR3 extends over 13 amino acids. CDR3 amino acids: CATSSGSVQRQFF. The CDR3 region has the DNA TGTGCCACCAGCAGTGGATCGGTACAGCGGCAGTTCTTC.

V is TRBV30 and J is TRBJ2-7; D not resolved. CDR1 and CDR2 (germline): GTSNPN, SVGIG (reference sequence). The germline V and J ends were trimmed by 1 base and 7 bases, with 8 bases remaining between them. The CDR3 is made up of 11 amino acids. CDR3 region: CAWSGLKEQYF. DNA for the CDR3: TGTGCCTGGAGTGGACTTAAGGAGCAGTACTTC.

This rearrangement joins TRBV25-1 to TRBJ2-7; D gene unclear. The CDR3 has 15 amino acids. V lost 5 bases, J lost 5 bases, and 19 bases lay in between. Looked up from germline, CDR1 is MGHDK and CDR2 is SYGVNS. CDR3 in DNA: TGTGCCAGCAGTTCGAACACCAGGACGCAGGACGAGCAGTACTTC. Translation gives CASSSNTRTQDEQYF.

The V and J genes are TRBV29-1 and TRBJ2-7; no clear D. Germline loops: CDR1 SQVTM, CDR2 ANQGSEA. V lost 4 bases and J lost 2, with 12 bases in between. The CDR3 is 13 amino acids. This chain's CDR3 is CSVVVLITYEQYF. The CDR3 coding sequence is TGCAGCGTTGTAGTACTAATTACCTACGAGCAGTACTTC.

V gene TRBV5-1 combines with J gene TRBJ2-5, with 12 positions matching TRBD2. Germline CDR1 reads SGHRS; CDR2 reads YFSETQ. This CDR3 has 15 residues. Germline trimming cut 5 bases from V and 1 base from J; bases unmatched to any gene: 3. The CDR3 reads CASRGGLAGQETQYF. The CDR3 DNA follows: TGCGCCAGCAGAGGGGGACTAGCGGGCCAAGAGACCCAGTACTTC.

The V and J genes are TRBV7-2 and TRBJ1-2; D ambiguous. CDR1 and CDR2 (germline): SGHTA, FQGNSA. Trimming shortened V by 2 bases and J by 5 bases, and 12 bases separated the two germline ends. The CDR3 is made up of 14 amino acids. The CDR3 nucleotides read TGTGCCAGCAGCTTACACGGGCAGACATATGGCTACACCTTC. Protein sequence: CASSLHGQTYGYTF.

This chain uses TRBV29-1 with TRBJ2-3; TRBD1 matches 10 bases. Losses at the gene ends were 4 bases for V and 0 bases for J; bases not matched to a gene: 4. The CDR3 is 15 residues long. Looked up from germline, CDR1 is SQVTM and CDR2 is ANQGSEA. Here the CDR3 reads CSVVGTGVSTDTQYF. The CDR3 bases are TGCAGCGTTGTGGGGACAGGGGTAAGCACAGATACGCAGTATTTT.

The chain joins TRBV9 to TRBJ2-3; D perhaps matches TRBD2 (5 bases). V lost 4 bases and J lost 0, with 18 bases in between. From germline, CDR1 is SGDLS and CDR2 YYNGEE. This CDR3 has 17 amino acids. This CDR3 is CASSTGPSPTSTDTQYF. DNA of the CDR3: TGTGCCAGCAGCACCGGCCCTAGCCCCACTAGCACAGATACGCAGTATTTT.

There are many counts of this clone. The chain employs TRBV10-1 and TRBJ2-3; perhaps TRBD2 as D (7 bases). Germline lookup yields CDR1 WNHNN and CDR2 SYGVQD (reference sequence). CDR3 length: 16 residues. Trimming removed 3 bases at V and 0 bases at J, with 13 bases between. The CDR3 DNA follows: TGCGCCAGCAGTGATTACGGCGGGGGCAGCACAGATACGCAGTATTTT. Residues: CASSDYGGGSTDTQYF.

The V call is TRBV2, the J call TRBJ2-6; no firm D call. The CDR3 covers 15 residues. Per the germline V gene, CDR1 is SNHLY and CDR2 is FYNNEI. Trimming shortened V by 4 bases and J by 0 bases, and 7 bases separated the two germline ends. The CDR3 nucleotides read TGTGCCAGCAGTGTCAGCCGCTCTGGGGCCAACGTCCTGACTTTC. This encodes CASSVSRSGANVLTF.

V usage is TRBV29-1 and J usage is TRBJ2-4, with a weak D call TRBD2 (5 bases). Between the trimmed V and J ends, which lost 6 bases and 8 bases, there was a span of 11 bases. The V gene's germline CDR1 is SQVTM and CDR2 ANQGSEA. This CDR3 is 11 amino acids long. The CDR3 spells CSVDRGDIQYF. The CDR3 nucleotides are TGCAGCGTCGACCGGGGTGACATTCAGTACTTC.

This clone was picked up a small number of times. This rearrangement joins TRBV29-1 to TRBJ1-4, with 12 positions matching TRBD1. This CDR3 has 16 amino acids. V shed 3 bases and J 8 bases; nucleotides not matched to a gene: 10. Germline CDR1 SQVTM, CDR2 ANQGSEA. The CDR3: CSVDNPAGTGGEKLFF. As DNA, the CDR3 is TGCAGCGTTGACAACCCGGCGGGGACAGGGGGCGAAAAACTGTTTTTT. The variable domain in full, completed from reference TRBV29-1 and TRBJ1-4, reads SAVISQKPSRDICQRGTSLTIQCQVDSQVTMMFWYRQQPGQSLTLIATANQGSEATYESGFVIDKFPISRPNLTFSTLTVSNMSPEDSSIYLCSVDNPAGTGGEKLFFGSGTQLSVL.